This entry lists 17 T cell receptor beta chains sequenced from one sample in a study of cytomegalovirus exposure and HLA in healthy donors. Vbeta (60) and Jbeta (13) primers were used in the PCR. Sequenced by immunoSEQ multiplex PCR; TCRdb stores in-frame clones only, minus some. Of around 99,000 clones listed, around 73% were seen once; the top ten hold around 7.4%. The specimen sequenced was PBMCs. Every receptor here comes from a young man in good health and CMV-seronegative.

The V call is TRBV5-8, the J call TRBJ1-1, with D unclear. Germline CDR1 reads SGHTS; CDR2 reads YDEGEE. This CDR3 has 13 residues. Trimming removed 1 base at V and 1 base at J, with 5 bases between. The CDR3 is CASSLNKNTEAFF. CDR3 DNA: TGTGCCAGCAGCTTGAACAAGAACACTGAAGCTTTCTTT.

Here the CDR3 DNA reads TGTGCCAGTAGTGCCGGACAGGGTTGGTACATTCAGTACTTC. Translating gives CASSAGQGWYIQYF. The chain uses TRBV19 and TRBJ2-4, with 8 bases aligning to TRBD1. Looked up from germline, CDR1 is LNHDA and CDR2 is SQIVND (reference sequence). With 5 bases clipped from V and 8 bases from J, the junction kept 8 bases outside the gene matches. The CDR3 covers 14 residues.

This chain uses TRBV7-3 with TRBJ2-2; 11 nucleotides align to TRBD2. Looked up from germline, CDR1 is SGHTA and CDR2 is FQGTGA. This CDR3 region has 17 residues. V was clipped by 3 bases and J by 3 bases; unmatched bases: 6. CDR3 sequence (DNA): TGTGCCAGCAGCTTGATAGCGGGGGGGCTCTACACCGGGGAGCTGTTTTTT. It encodes CASSLIAGGLYTGELFF.

V and J are TRBV29-1 and TRBJ2-5, with TRBD1 as a possible D gene (5 bases). This CDR3 is 14 amino acids long. The V end lost 2 bases, the J end lost 0 bases, and 10 bases lay between the germline ends. CDR1 and CDR2 from the germline V gene are SQVTM and ANQGSEA. Here the CDR3 DNA reads TGCAGCGTTGAACTTGCAGGGTACCAAGAGACCCAGTACTTC. This codes for CSVELAGYQETQYF.

V usage is TRBV30 and J usage is TRBJ2-1, with D possibly TRBD2 on 5 matching bases. The ends were cut back, 4 bases at V and 7 bases at J, with 17 bases in the middle. Germline CDR1 reads GTSNPN; CDR2 reads SVGIG (reference sequence). The CDR3 length is 14 residues. The chain's CDR3 is CAWMSKRAVNEQFF. The CDR3 nucleotides are TGTGCCTGGATGAGTAAGAGGGCCGTAAATGAGCAGTTCTTC.

In its sample, this clone was seen once. The V and J genes are TRBV7-3 and TRBJ2-5; 7 nucleotides align to TRBD1. With 5 bases clipped from V and 5 bases from J, the junction kept 8 bases outside the gene matches. Germline CDR1 and CDR2: SGHTA and FQGTGA. The CDR3 has 14 residues. In nucleotides, the CDR3 is TGTGCCAGCAGCCCAAGGGGGCTGCAGGAGACCCAGTACTTC. Translation gives CASSPRGLQETQYF.

This chain uses TRBV10-3 with TRBJ2-7, with 9 bases aligning to TRBD1. J gave up 6 bases and V 2 bases, and 8 bases lay outside the gene matches. This CDR3 comprises 15 residues. CDR1 is ENHRY and CDR2 is SYGVKD in the germline V gene. The CDR3 coding sequence is TGTGCCATCAGTGAGACCCGGGACAGGGTGAGCGAGCAGTACTTC. This sequence encodes CAISETRDRVSEQYF.

In this sample, this clone turned up once. This chain uses TRBV15 with TRBJ1-1, with D perhaps TRBD1 (5 bases). Between the trimmed V and J ends, which lost 8 bases and 0 bases, there was a span of 16 bases. The CDR3 has 15 residues. Germline CDR1 and CDR2: LNHNV and YYDKDF (reference sequence). This CDR3 reads CATLGVAGLNTEAFF. The CDR3 region has the DNA TGTGCCACCCTAGGGGTGGCAGGATTGAACACTGAAGCTTTCTTT.

V and J are TRBV5-8 and TRBJ1-5, with 8 bases identical to TRBD1. CDR3 length equals 15 residues. The trim removed 3 bases at V and 3 bases at J, leaving 5 bases unmatched. Germline loops: CDR1 SGHTS, CDR2 YDEGEE. CDR3 sequence: CASSSGQGPNQPQHF. As DNA, the CDR3 is TGTGCCAGCAGCTCCGGACAGGGACCCAATCAGCCCCAGCATTTT.

This chain links TRBV14 with TRBJ2-7; D not resolved. The V and J ends lost 4 bases and 8 bases respectively, with 18 bases between them. Germline V lookup: CDR1 SGHDN, CDR2 FVKESK. This CDR3 has 14 residues. CDR3 DNA sequence: TGTGCCAGCAGCCTCTCCGCGATCGCCATTCAGCAGTACTTC. Translating gives CASSLSAIAIQQYF.

This clone was picked up a small number of times. The chain is built from TRBV28 and TRBJ2-1, with a weak D call TRBD2 (6 bases). Germline V gene data show CDR1 as MDHEN and CDR2 as SYDVKM. V lost 1 base and J lost 0, with 10 bases in between. The CDR3 totals 16 residues. This chain's CDR3 is CASSLYSGDSYNEQFF. The DNA for the CDR3 is TGTGCCAGCAGTTTATATTCGGGAGACTCCTACAATGAGCAGTTCTTC.

This clone appeared a few times. This chain joins TRBV5-1 and TRBJ1-4; 7 bases are a match to TRBD1. Trimming took 1 base from V and 4 from J; bases not matched to a gene: 4. The length of the CDR3 is 15 residues. In germline, CDR1 is SGHRS, CDR2 YFSETQ. This CDR3 reads CASSLRNRGNEKLFF. The CDR3 DNA sequence: TGCGCCAGCAGCTTGAGGAACAGGGGTAATGAAAAACTGTTTTTT.

The chain recombines TRBV28 with TRBJ2-1; 11 bases fit TRBD2. CDR1 is MDHEN, CDR2 SYDVKM, per germline. J gave up 8 bases and V 4 bases, and 13 bases lay outside the gene matches. The CDR3 is 17 amino acids. The CDR3, as DNA: TGTGCCAGCAGTTCCCTAGCGGGGGGTACCGTTAGGGATGAGCAGTTCTTC. Residues: CASSSLAGGTVRDEQFF.

This sequence joins TRBV7-9 and TRBJ1-1; maybe TRBD1 (5 bases). CDR1 is SEHNR and CDR2 is FQNEAQ in the germline V gene (reference sequence). V lost 5 bases and J 7 bases, leaving 14 bases between the germline ends. This CDR3 is built from 13 residues. The CDR3 region has the DNA TGTGCCAGCAGCCCGGGAGGGGCACTTGAAGCTTTCTTT. It specifies CASSPGGALEAFF.

The chain recombines TRBV29-1 with TRBJ2-3, with 9 bases matching TRBD2. CDR1 and CDR2 from the germline V gene are SQVTM and ANQGSEA. Losses at the gene ends were 5 bases for V and 4 bases for J; bases not matched to a gene: 10. This CDR3 is built from 15 residues. Written as DNA, the CDR3 is TGCAGCGTTCGCTCTAGCGGGATGAGGGCAGATACGCAGTATTTT. It codes for CSVRSSGMRADTQYF.

The rearrangement joins TRBV7-9 to TRBJ2-3; a weak D match, TRBD1 (6 bases). This CDR3 comprises 14 residues. Per germline, CDR1 SEHNR and CDR2 FQNEAQ (reference sequence). The V end lost 7 bases, the J end lost 3 bases, and 14 bases lay between the germline ends. CDR3 sequence: CASIQGRGTDTQYF. The CDR3, as DNA: TGTGCCAGCATACAGGGTAGAGGAACAGATACGCAGTATTTT.

The CDR3, as DNA: TGCGCCAGCAGACCAGGACAGGCTAACTATGGCTACACCTTC. Translated, it gives CASRPGQANYGYTF. The chain recombines TRBV4-1 with TRBJ1-2; 7 positions agree with TRBD1. This CDR3 region has 14 residues. The V segment lost 6 bases and the J segment 0 bases; nucleotides outside the gene matches: 4. CDR1 is MGHRA, CDR2 YSYEKL, per germline.